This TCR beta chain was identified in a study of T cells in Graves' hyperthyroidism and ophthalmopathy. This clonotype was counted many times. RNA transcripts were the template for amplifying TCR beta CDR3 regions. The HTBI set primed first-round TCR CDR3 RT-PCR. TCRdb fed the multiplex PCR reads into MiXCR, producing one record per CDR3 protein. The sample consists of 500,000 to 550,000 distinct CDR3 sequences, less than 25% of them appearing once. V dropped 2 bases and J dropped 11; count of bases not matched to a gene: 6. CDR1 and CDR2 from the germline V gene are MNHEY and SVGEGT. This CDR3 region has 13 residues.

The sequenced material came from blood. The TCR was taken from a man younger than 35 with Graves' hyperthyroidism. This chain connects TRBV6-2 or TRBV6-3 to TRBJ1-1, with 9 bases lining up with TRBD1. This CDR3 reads CASSYLGQGGAFF. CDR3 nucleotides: TGTGCCAGCAGTTACCTGGGACAGGGCGGCGCTTTCTTT.